This T cell receptor beta chain was identified in a study of T cell responses to AZD1222 COVID-19 vaccine. Germline V CDR1 and CDR2: MNHEY, SMNVEV (reference sequence). Trimming took 8 bases from V and 0 from J; bases not matched to a gene: 4. This CDR3 has 13 residues. TCRdb's table, derived via immunoSEQ multiplex PCR, lists solely in-frame clones and lacks some. The sample yields 150,000 to 200,000 clones, around 90% seen once. The clonotype was recovered from an adult in good health. The source material was peripheral blood, sampled on day 0 of AZD1222 vaccination. The chain links TRBV27 to TRBJ2-7; 7 bases line up with TRBD2. CDR3 sequence reads: CASGGGISYEQYF. The CDR3 DNA sequence: TGTGCCAGCGGCGGGGGAATCTCCTACGAGCAGTACTTC.